This TCR beta chain comes out of a study of blood T cell repertoires in COVID-19. As for the study in general: Spain, Italy and the United States supplied samples that represented acute and convalescent COVID-19. Sources were T cells, B-cell-depleted T cells, or PBMCs; the material itself was cDNA or gDNA.

Germline V gene data show CDR1 as SGHRS and CDR2 as YFSETQ. V lost 1 base and J 6 bases, leaving 23 bases between the germline ends. The CDR3 has 17 residues. In the authors' workflow: Reference gene primers were amplified, and this amplification served to estimate nucleated cell counts. TCRdb's table, derived via immunoSEQ multiplex PCR, lists solely in-frame clones and lacks some. V, J and clone size were drawn from that table, and D and trimming were deduced from the DNA. The sample holds 200,000 to 250,000 clones, approximately 90% seen once. This receptor was obtained from a man in his thirties or forties who had recovered from COVID-19. Sequenced sample: peripheral blood. V usage is TRBV5-1 and J usage is TRBJ2-7; perhaps TRBD2 as D (5 bases). The CDR3 reads CASSLRKTTEIMGEQYF. The CDR3 nucleotides are TGCGCCAGCAGCTTGAGAAAGACTACAGAGATAATGGGCGAGCAGTACTTC.